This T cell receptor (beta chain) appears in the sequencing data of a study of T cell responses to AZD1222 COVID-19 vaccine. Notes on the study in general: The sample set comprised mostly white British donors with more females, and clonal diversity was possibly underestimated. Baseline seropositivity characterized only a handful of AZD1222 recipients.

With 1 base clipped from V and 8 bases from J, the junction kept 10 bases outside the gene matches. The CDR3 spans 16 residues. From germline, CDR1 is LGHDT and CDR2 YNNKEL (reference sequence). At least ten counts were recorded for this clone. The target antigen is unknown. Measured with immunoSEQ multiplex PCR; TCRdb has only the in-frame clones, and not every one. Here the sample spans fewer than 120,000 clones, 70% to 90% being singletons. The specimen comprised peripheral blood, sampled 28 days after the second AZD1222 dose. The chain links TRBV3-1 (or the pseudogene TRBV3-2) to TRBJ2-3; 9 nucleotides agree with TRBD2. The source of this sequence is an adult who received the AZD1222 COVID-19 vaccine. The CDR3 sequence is CASSQVGSGSGITQYF. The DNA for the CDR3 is TGTGCCAGCAGCCAAGTGGGTAGCGGGAGTGGGATTACGCAGTATTTT.